This passage covers 32 T cell receptor beta chains from one sample sequenced in a study of blood T cell repertoires in COVID-19. Repertoires were generated with immunoSEQ multiplex PCR, while TCRdb's copy carries only in-frame clones and drops some. The sample has 100,000 or so clones; roughly nine tenths are singletons. The sequenced sample was peripheral blood. The receptors come from a man in his sixties with acute or convalescent COVID-19.

The chain employs TRBV7-2 and TRBJ1-6, with TRBD1 identical over 8 bases. The CDR3 has 15 residues. In germline, CDR1 is SGHTA, CDR2 FQGNSA. The V segment lost 6 bases and the J segment 4 bases; nucleotides outside the gene matches: 5. This CDR3 is CASSQGALYNSPLHF. CDR3 bases: TGTGCCAGCAGTCAGGGGGCCTTATATAATTCACCCCTCCACTTT.

This rearrangement joins TRBV30 to TRBJ2-7; 13 bases are shared with TRBD2. This CDR3 region has 15 residues. Germline CDR1 is GTSNPN and CDR2 is SVGIG (reference sequence). V gave up 1 base and J gave up 3 bases; unmatched junction bases: 3. The CDR3 is CAWSGTSGSLYEQYF. The CDR3 DNA reads TGTGCCTGGAGTGGGACTAGCGGGAGCCTCTACGAGCAGTACTTC.

The rearrangement uses TRBV24-1 and TRBJ2-2, with D possibly TRBD1 on 6 matching bases. The CDR3 contains 13 residues. V was trimmed by 4 bases and J by 5 bases, leaving 7 bases between them. Germline V gene sequence: CDR1 KGHDR, CDR2 SFDVKD. The CDR3 sequence: CATSEDSTGELFF. Here the CDR3 DNA reads TGTGCCACCAGTGAGGACAGTACCGGGGAGCTGTTTTTT.

This clone was seen only once. This chain links TRBV19 with TRBJ2-1, with 9 positions matching TRBD2. Germline V gives CDR1 LNHDA, CDR2 SQIVND (reference sequence). The J segment lost 0 bases and the V segment lost 6 bases, leaving 9 bases of the junction unmatched. This CDR3 is 17 amino acids long. CDR3 sequence reads: CASRRTRSGSSYNEQFF. Written as DNA, the CDR3 is TGTGCCAGTAGGCGAACCCGTAGCGGGAGCTCCTACAATGAGCAGTTCTTC.

The V and J genes are TRBV7-3 and TRBJ1-2; 9 bases align to TRBD1. The CDR3 loop spans 15 amino acids. Germline CDR1 and CDR2: SGHTA and FQGTGA. Unmatched junction bases numbered 13, after V lost 5 bases and J lost 9 bases. The CDR3 DNA is TGTGCCAGCAGCATTTCCGGGACAGGGACTATGAGCTACACCTTC. Translating gives CASSISGTGTMSYTF.

V usage is TRBV19 and J usage is TRBJ1-1; 7 bases agree with TRBD1. Trimming removed 5 bases from V and 5 bases from J; junction bases left unmatched: 2. Germline V gives CDR1 LNHDA, CDR2 SQIVND (reference sequence). This CDR3 is 12 amino acids long. CDR3 nucleotide sequence: TGTGCCAGTAGTTACAGGGGTACTGAAGCTTTCTTT. This encodes CASSYRGTEAFF. Filled out from reference TRBV19 and TRBJ1-1, the complete variable domain reads DGGITQSPKYLFRKEGQNVTLSCEQNLNHDAMYWYRQDPGQGLRLIYYSQIVNDFQKGDIAEGYSVSREKKESFPLTVTSAQKNPTAFYLCASSYRGTEAFFGQGTRLTVV.

The chain uses TRBV30 and TRBJ2-1; TRBD2 matches at 9 bases. The length of the CDR3 is 14 residues. The V and J ends lost 6 bases and 3 bases, in that order; junction bases with no gene match: 6. The germline V gene has CDR1 GTSNPN and CDR2 SVGIG (reference sequence). CDR3 residues: CACTLAGVYNEQFF. The CDR3 DNA reads as TGTGCCTGTACCTTAGCGGGAGTCTACAATGAGCAGTTCTTC.

The chain combines TRBV5-1 with TRBJ2-1; D is unresolved. Germline V gives CDR1 SGHRS, CDR2 YFSETQ. With 0 bases removed from V and 0 bases from J, the gap between germline ends came to 7 bases. The length of the CDR3 is 15 residues. The CDR3 DNA follows: TGCGCCAGCAGCTTGGACATTTTCTCCTACAATGAGCAGTTCTTC. It yields the protein CASSLDIFSYNEQFF.

This sequence joins TRBV5-1 and TRBJ2-4; 8 bases align to TRBD1. Germline lookup yields CDR1 SGHRS and CDR2 YFSETQ. The CDR3 length is 15 residues. The V gene end was trimmed by 4 bases and the J gene end by 9 bases; junction bases not matched to a gene: 12. CDR3 in DNA: TGCGCCAGCAGCAGTGGACAGGGAGCTTTAGGCATTCAGTACTTC. Encoded protein: CASSSGQGALGIQYF.

Points on this clone: The identical CDR3 is also encoded by other nucleotide sequences in the sample. The chain employs TRBV19 and TRBJ1-3; D gene ambiguous. The V gene's germline CDR1 is LNHDA and CDR2 SQIVND (reference sequence). The CDR3 is 15 residues long. Trimming took off 1 base at V and 0 bases at J, with 7 bases between the two ends. CDR3 coding DNA: TGTGCCAGTAGTATAGGCGGAAGCTCTGGAAACACCATATATTTT. Translation gives CASSIGGSSGNTIYF.

This clone appeared a single time. V usage is TRBV9 and J usage is TRBJ1-4; D is undetermined. Germline values: CDR1 SGDLS, CDR2 YYNGEE. The CDR3 has 16 amino acids. Trimming pared 0 bases from V and 1 base from J, leaving 10 bases between. For the CDR3, the DNA is TGTGCCAGCAGCGTAGACGGGGTAGGAACTAATGAAAAACTGTTTTTT. Its protein product is CASSVDGVGTNEKLFF.

The sample holds one count of this clone. V gene TRBV5-4 combines with J gene TRBJ2-3, with D possibly matching TRBD1 (5 bases). CDR1 is SGHNT, CDR2 YYREEE, per germline (reference sequence). The CDR3 sequence is 16 residues long. The V end was cut by 4 bases, the J end by 0 bases, with 15 bases between. The CDR3: CASSPQASLSTDTQYF. The CDR3 DNA reads TGTGCCAGCAGCCCACAGGCCTCCCTTAGCACAGATACGCAGTATTTT.

The chain carries TRBV6-6 and TRBJ2-1; 15 bases are a match to TRBD2. The V gene's germline CDR1 is MNHNY and CDR2 SVGAGI (reference sequence). Losses at the gene ends were 3 bases for V and 9 bases for J; bases not matched to a gene: 6. The CDR3 length is 16 residues. The CDR3 is CASSYPTGLAGGEQFF. DNA of the CDR3: TGTGCCAGCAGTTATCCGACGGGACTAGCGGGGGGTGAGCAGTTCTTC.

The chain carries TRBV7-3 and TRBJ2-3; 7 bases fit TRBD2. The V gene end was trimmed by 2 bases and the J gene end by 4 bases; junction bases not matched to a gene: 9. Looked up from germline, CDR1 is SGHTA and CDR2 is FQGTGA. The CDR3 runs 16 residues. The CDR3 spells CASSLDGGSKADTQYF. The CDR3 region has the DNA TGTGCCAGCAGCTTAGACGGCGGGAGTAAGGCAGATACGCAGTATTTT.

The chain has TRBV5-5 and TRBJ1-2, with D uncertain. Germline-derived CDR1 and CDR2 are SGHKS and YYEKEE (reference sequence). Deletions cut 0 bases from V and 4 bases from J, with 13 bases between. The CDR3 sequence is 15 residues long. In DNA form, the CDR3 reads TGTGCCAGCAGCTTGGAGGGATTTGGAGGCTATGGCTACACCTTC. This gives the protein CASSLEGFGGYGYTF. The whole variable domain, remainder taken from reference TRBV5-5 and TRBJ1-2, is DAGVTQSPTHLIKTRGQQVTLRCSPISGHKSVSWYQQVLGQGPQFIFQYYEKEERGRGNFPDRFSARQFPNYSSELNVNALLLGDSALYLCASSLEGFGGYGYTFGSGTRLTVV.

This chain's CDR3 is CASSDSGQGGEKLFF. As DNA, the CDR3 is TGTGCCAGCAGTGATAGCGGACAGGGAGGAGAAAAACTGTTTTTT. The chain has TRBV2 and TRBJ1-4; 8 positions agree with TRBD1. Germline loops: CDR1 SNHLY, CDR2 FYNNEI. This CDR3 has 15 amino acids. The V segment lost 3 bases and the J segment 8 bases; nucleotides outside the gene matches: 8. The full variable domain, in which reference TRBV2 and TRBJ1-4 provide the parts outside the CDR3, is EPEVTQTPSHQVTQMGQEVILRCVPISNHLYFYWYRQILGQKVEFLVSFYNNEISEKSEIFDDQFSVERPDGSNFTLKIRSTKLEDSAMYFCASSDSGQGGEKLFFGSGTQLSVL.

The chain employs TRBV5-4 and TRBJ2-1, with D maybe TRBD1 (6 bases). This CDR3 contains 15 residues. Germline assignment: CDR1 SGHNT and CDR2 YYREEE (reference sequence). Trimming took off 4 bases at V and 3 bases at J, with 14 bases between the two ends. The CDR3 here is CASSPDSQNYNEQFF. The CDR3 DNA reads as TGTGCCAGCAGCCCGGACAGTCAGAACTACAATGAGCAGTTCTTC. The full variable domain, its missing parts supplied by reference TRBV5-4 and TRBJ2-1, is ETGVTQSPTHLIKTRGQQVTLRCSSQSGHNTVSWYQQALGQGPQFIFQYYREEENGRGNFPPRFSGLQFPNYSSELNVNALELDDSALYLCASSPDSQNYNEQFFGPGTRLTVL.

This clone is a singleton in its sample. V and J are TRBV5-1 and TRBJ1-2; 7 bases agree with TRBD1. The V and J ends lost 4 bases and 3 bases, in that order; junction bases with no gene match: 3. This CDR3 has 13 amino acids. The germline V gene has CDR1 SGHRS and CDR2 YFSETQ. The CDR3 DNA reads TGCGCCAGCAGCGCCGGGACAGACTATGGCTACACCTTC. Its translation is CASSAGTDYGYTF.

This chain connects TRBV25-1 to TRBJ1-6; 8 bases are shared with TRBD1. Trimming at V came to 8 bases and at J to 10 bases, leaving 7 bases not matched to a gene. The V gene's germline CDR1 is MGHDK and CDR2 SYGVNS. The CDR3 has 13 amino acids. CDR3 bases: TGTGCCAGCGGTCAGGGGGCGAGATCACCCCTCCACTTT. It codes for CASGQGARSPLHF.

The chain carries TRBV10-1 and TRBJ2-2; a weak D match, TRBD1 (6 bases). The V gene lost 5 bases and the J gene lost 2 bases, with 12 bases spanning the gap. The CDR3 spans 15 residues. Per germline, CDR1 WNHNN and CDR2 SYGVQD (reference sequence). In DNA form, the CDR3 reads TGCGCCAGCAGTAAAGACAGGACCAACACCGGGGAGCTGTTTTTT. This gives the protein CASSKDRTNTGELFF.

The table lists this clone with a few counts. This chain links TRBV18 with TRBJ1-1; 10 bases are shared with TRBD1. Germline assignment: CDR1 KGHSH and CDR2 LQKENI. Trimming cost V 3 bases and J 2 bases; bases outside gene matches: 15. There are 19 residues in the CDR3. The CDR3, as DNA: TGTGCCAGCTCACCTCTAGCGATAGTTAGGACAGGGGGTAACACTGAAGCTTTCTTT. Translation: CASSPLAIVRTGGNTEAFF.

J is TRBJ1-6 and V is TRBV30, with D unclear. V was clipped by 5 bases and J by 4 bases, with 15 bases between them. CDR3 size: 15 residues. Germline CDR1 is GTSNPN and CDR2 is SVGIG (reference sequence). The CDR3 coding sequence is TGTGCCTGGTCGAACCGGGATTATTATAATTCACCCCTCCACTTT. Residues: CAWSNRDYYNSPLHF.

V and J are TRBV7-2 and TRBJ1-4; 10 bases agree with TRBD1. The trim removed 2 bases at V and 7 bases at J, leaving 7 bases unmatched. Germline V gene sequence: CDR1 SGHTA, CDR2 FQGNSA. The CDR3 spans 16 residues. The CDR3 loop is CASSLQVDRGREKLFF. CDR3 bases: TGTGCCAGCAGCTTACAAGTCGACAGGGGGCGTGAAAAACTGTTTTTT. The full variable domain, its missing parts supplied by reference TRBV7-2 and TRBJ1-4, is GAGVSQSPSNKVTEKGKDVELRCDPISGHTALYWYRQSLGQGLEFLIYFQGNSAPDKSGLPSDRFSAERTGGSVSTLTIQRTQQEDSAVYLCASSLQVDRGREKLFFGSGTQLSVL.

The chain has TRBV5-1 and TRBJ1-3; no reliable D call. CDR1 is SGHRS, CDR2 YFSETQ, per germline. This CDR3 contains 15 residues. Between the trimmed V and J ends, which lost 0 bases and 3 bases, there was a span of 10 bases. CDR3 bases: TGCGCCAGCAGCTTGGCCGCGGGGAGTGGAAACACCATATATTTT. Residues: CASSLAAGSGNTIYF.

This clone was recorded a few times. V is TRBV18 and J is TRBJ2-1, with 8 positions matching TRBD2. The CDR3 covers 17 residues. Per germline, CDR1 KGHSH and CDR2 LQKENI. Trimming took 3 bases from V and 8 from J; bases not matched to a gene: 15. For the CDR3, the DNA is TGTGCCAGCTCACCCAGCGCCAGCGGGAGTCAGATGGATGAGCAGTTCTTC. Translation: CASSPSASGSQMDEQFF.

This chain links TRBV19 with TRBJ2-5; TRBD1 agrees at 8 bases. Germline V gene sequence: CDR1 LNHDA, CDR2 SQIVND (reference sequence). The CDR3 covers 15 residues. Trimming took 4 bases from V and 3 from J; bases not matched to a gene: 7. The CDR3 DNA follows: TGTGCCAGTAGTACAAACAGGGGGATGGAAGAGACCCAGTACTTC. Translated: CASSTNRGMEETQYF.

V and J are TRBV5-6 and TRBJ2-7; 14 nucleotides match TRBD2. The CDR3 spans 16 residues. Germline values: CDR1 SGHDT, CDR2 YYEEEE. Trimming took 4 bases from V and 6 from J; bases not matched to a gene: 9. CDR3 residues: CASSKPGTSGRGEQYV. The CDR3 coding sequence is TGTGCCAGCAGCAAACCCGGGACTAGCGGGAGAGGCGAGCAGTACGTC.

The V call is TRBV19, the J call TRBJ1-6, with TRBD1 as a possible D gene (6 bases). The CDR3 consists of 18 residues. The V gene lost 5 bases and the J gene lost 0 bases, with 17 bases spanning the gap. Germline V gene data show CDR1 as LNHDA and CDR2 as SQIVND (reference sequence). The CDR3 DNA sequence: TGTGCCAGTAGTTACAGGGCCCCATCGAGCTCCTATAATTCACCCCTCCACTTT. Translating it yields CASSYRAPSSSYNSPLHF. The variable domain in full, with the rest retrieved from reference TRBV19 and TRBJ1-6, is DGGITQSPKYLFRKEGQNVTLSCEQNLNHDAMYWYRQDPGQGLRLIYYSQIVNDFQKGDIAEGYSVSREKKESFPLTVTSAQKNPTAFYLCASSYRAPSSSYNSPLHFGNGTRLTVT.

This clone was counted a single time. The chain uses TRBV18 and TRBJ1-1; 8 positions agree with TRBD1. The length of the CDR3 is 14 residues. The ends lost 7 bases at V and 2 bases at J; junction bases unmatched: 6. Germline assignment: CDR1 KGHSH and CDR2 LQKENI. DNA for the CDR3: TGTGCCAGCTTAAGGACAGGGCGTAACACTGAAGCTTTCTTT. Protein: CASLRTGRNTEAFF.

The genes are TRBV11-2 and TRBJ1-5; tentative D call: TRBD1 (6 bases). The length of the CDR3 is 18 residues. V was clipped by 5 bases and J by 2 bases, with 22 bases between them. Germline assignment: CDR1 SGHAT and CDR2 FQNNGV. The CDR3 coding sequence is TGTGCCAGCAGCCCAACCCTACACAGGGTCGAGGGCAATCAGCCCCAGCATTTT. It yields the protein CASSPTLHRVEGNQPQHF.

The chain's CDR3 is CASSFGGSPYGYTF. The CDR3 nucleotides read TGTGCCAGCAGCTTTGGCGGATCGCCCTATGGCTACACCTTC. The V gene is TRBV11-2, the J gene TRBJ1-2; D remains unclear. The CDR3 runs to 14 residues. The germline CDR1 and CDR2 sequences are SGHAT and FQNNGV. V lost 3 bases, J lost 4 bases, and 12 bases lay in between.

V and J are TRBV19 and TRBJ1-1; 7 nucleotides align to TRBD1. V shed 5 bases and J 6 bases; nucleotides not matched to a gene: 9. Per germline, CDR1 LNHDA and CDR2 SQIVND (reference sequence). The CDR3 has 14 residues. This CDR3 reads CASSPNGDRAEAFF. CDR3 DNA sequence: TGTGCCAGTAGTCCCAACGGGGACAGAGCTGAAGCTTTCTTT.